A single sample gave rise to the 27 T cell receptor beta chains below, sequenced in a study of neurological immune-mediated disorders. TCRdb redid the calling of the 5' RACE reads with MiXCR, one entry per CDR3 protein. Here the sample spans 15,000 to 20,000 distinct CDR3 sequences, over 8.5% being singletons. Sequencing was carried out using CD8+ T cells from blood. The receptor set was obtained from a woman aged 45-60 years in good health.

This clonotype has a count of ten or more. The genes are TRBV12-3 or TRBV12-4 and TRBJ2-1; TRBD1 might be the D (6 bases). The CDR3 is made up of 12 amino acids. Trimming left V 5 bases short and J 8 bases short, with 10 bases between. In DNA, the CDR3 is TGTGCCAGCAGTCGAAACAGGGATGAGCAGTTCTTC. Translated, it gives CASSRNRDEQFF.

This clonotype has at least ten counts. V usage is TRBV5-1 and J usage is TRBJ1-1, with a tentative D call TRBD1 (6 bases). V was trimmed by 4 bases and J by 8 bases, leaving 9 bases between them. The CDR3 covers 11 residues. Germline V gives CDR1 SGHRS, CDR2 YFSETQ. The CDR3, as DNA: TGCGCCAGCAGCGAGACAGGAGAAGCTTTCTTT. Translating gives CASSETGEAFF.

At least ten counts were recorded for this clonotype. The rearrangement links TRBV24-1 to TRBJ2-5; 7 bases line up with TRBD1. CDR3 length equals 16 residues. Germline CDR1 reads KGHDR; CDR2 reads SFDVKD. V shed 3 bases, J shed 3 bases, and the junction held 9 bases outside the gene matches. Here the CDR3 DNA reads TGTGCCACCAGTGATCCGAGGGGGCAGGGAAAAGAGACCCAGTACTTC. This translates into CATSDPRGQGKETQYF.

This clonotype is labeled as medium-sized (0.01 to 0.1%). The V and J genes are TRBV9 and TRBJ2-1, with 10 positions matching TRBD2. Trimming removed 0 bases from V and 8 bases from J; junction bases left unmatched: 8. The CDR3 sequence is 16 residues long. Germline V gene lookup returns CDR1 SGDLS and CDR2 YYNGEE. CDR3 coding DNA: TGTGCCAGCAGCGTAGGAGCGGGGGGGCATTTAGATGAGCAGTTCTTC. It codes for CASSVGAGGHLDEQFF. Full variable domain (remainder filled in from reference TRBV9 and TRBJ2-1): DSGVTQTPKHLITATGQRVTLRCSPRSGDLSVYWYQQSLDQGLQFLIQYYNGEERAKGNILERFSAQQFPDLHSELNLSSLELGDSALYFCASSVGAGGHLDEQFFGPGTRLTVL.

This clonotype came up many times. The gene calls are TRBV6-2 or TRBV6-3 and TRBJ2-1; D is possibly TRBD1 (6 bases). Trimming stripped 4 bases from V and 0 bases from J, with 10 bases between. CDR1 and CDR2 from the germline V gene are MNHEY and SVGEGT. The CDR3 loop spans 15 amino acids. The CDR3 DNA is TGTGCCAGCAGTTCGGACAGATACTCCTACAATGAGCAGTTCTTC. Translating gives CASSSDRYSYNEQFF.

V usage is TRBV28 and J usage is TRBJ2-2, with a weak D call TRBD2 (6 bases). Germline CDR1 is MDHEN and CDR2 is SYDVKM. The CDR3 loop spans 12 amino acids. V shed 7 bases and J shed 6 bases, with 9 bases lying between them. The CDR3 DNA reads TGTGCCAGCATACGGGAGCCCGGGGAGCTGTTTTTT. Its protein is CASIREPGELFF.

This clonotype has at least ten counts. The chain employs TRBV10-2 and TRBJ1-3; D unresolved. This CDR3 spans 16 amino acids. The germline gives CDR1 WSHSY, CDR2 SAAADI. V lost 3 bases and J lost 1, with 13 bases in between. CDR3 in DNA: TGCGCCAGCAGTGACCTCACTAAACTATCTGGAAACACCATATATTTT. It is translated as CASSDLTKLSGNTIYF.

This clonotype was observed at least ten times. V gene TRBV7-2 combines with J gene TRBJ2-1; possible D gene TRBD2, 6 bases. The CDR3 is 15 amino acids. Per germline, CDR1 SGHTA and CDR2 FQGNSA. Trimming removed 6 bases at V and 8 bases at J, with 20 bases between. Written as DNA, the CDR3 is TGTGCCAGCAGGTACAACGGGAGACCTCACGATGAGCAGTTCTTC. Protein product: CASRYNGRPHDEQFF.

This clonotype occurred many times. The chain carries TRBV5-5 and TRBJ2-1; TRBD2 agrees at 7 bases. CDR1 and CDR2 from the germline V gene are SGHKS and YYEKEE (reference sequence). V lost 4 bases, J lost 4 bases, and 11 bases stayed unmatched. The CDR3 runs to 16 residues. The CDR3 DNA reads TGTGCCAGCAGCCAAGAGCGGGGTGGACTATACAATGAGCAGTTCTTC. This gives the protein CASSQERGGLYNEQFF.

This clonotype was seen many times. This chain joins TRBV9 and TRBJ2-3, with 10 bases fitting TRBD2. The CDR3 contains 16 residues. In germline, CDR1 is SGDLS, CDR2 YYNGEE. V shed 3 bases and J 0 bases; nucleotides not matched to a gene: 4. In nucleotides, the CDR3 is TGTGCCAGCAGCGGCTTGACTAGCGGGAGCACAGATACGCAGTATTTT. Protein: CASSGLTSGSTDTQYF.

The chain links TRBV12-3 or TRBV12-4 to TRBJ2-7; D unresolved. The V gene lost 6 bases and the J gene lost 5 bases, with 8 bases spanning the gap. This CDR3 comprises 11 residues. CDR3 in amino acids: CASSALDEQYF. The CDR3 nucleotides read TGTGCCAGCAGCGCCTTGGACGAGCAGTACTTC.

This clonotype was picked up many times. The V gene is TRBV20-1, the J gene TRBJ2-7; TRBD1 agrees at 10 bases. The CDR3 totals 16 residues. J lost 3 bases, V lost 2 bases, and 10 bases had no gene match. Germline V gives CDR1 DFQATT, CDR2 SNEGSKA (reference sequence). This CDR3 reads CSARFRRDRGVYEQYF. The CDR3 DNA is TGCAGTGCTAGATTCCGCCGGGACAGGGGAGTCTACGAGCAGTACTTC.

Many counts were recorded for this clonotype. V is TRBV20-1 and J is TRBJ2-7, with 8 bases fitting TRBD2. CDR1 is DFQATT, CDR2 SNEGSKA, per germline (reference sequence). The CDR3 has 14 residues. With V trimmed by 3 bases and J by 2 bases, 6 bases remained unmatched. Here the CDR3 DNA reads TGCAGTGCTAGTGGTAGCGGGGTAACCTACGAGCAGTACTTC. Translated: CSASGSGVTYEQYF.

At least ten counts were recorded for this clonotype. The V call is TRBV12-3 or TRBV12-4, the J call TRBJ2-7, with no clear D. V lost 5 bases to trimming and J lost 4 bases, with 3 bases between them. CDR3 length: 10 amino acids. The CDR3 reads CASSGYEQYF. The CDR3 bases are TGTGCCAGCAGTGGGTACGAGCAGTACTTC.

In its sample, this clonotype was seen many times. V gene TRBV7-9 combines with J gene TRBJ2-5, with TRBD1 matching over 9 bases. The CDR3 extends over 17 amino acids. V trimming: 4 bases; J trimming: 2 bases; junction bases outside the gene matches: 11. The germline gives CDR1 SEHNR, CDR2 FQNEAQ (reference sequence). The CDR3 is CASSSPLEGQGQETQYF. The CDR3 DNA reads TGTGCCAGCAGCTCGCCGCTCGAGGGACAGGGTCAAGAGACCCAGTACTTC.

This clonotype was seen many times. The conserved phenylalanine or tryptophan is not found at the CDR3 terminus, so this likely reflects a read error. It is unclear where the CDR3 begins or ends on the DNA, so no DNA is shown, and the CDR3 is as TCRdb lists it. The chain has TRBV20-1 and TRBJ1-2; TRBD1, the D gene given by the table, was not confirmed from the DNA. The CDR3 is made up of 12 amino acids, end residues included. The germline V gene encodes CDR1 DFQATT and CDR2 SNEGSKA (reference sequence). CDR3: CSAREGRGSLRD.

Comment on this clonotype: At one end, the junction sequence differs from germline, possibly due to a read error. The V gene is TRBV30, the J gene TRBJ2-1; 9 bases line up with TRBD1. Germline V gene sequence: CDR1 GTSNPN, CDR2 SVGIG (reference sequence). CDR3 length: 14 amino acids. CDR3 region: CAWTTGQGDTEKFF. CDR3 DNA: TGTGCCTGGACCACGGGACAGGGAGATACTGAGAAGTTCTTC.

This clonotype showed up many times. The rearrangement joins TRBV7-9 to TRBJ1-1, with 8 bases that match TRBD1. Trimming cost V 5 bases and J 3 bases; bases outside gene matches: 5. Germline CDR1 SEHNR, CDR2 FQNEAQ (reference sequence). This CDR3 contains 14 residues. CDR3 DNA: TGTGCCAGCAGCCCCGGGACAGGCTACACTGAAGCTTTCTTT. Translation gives CASSPGTGYTEAFF.

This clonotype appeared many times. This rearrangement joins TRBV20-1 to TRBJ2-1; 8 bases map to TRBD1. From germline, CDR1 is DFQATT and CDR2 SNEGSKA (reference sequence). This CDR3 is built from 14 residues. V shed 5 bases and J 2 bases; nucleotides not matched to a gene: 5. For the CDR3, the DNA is TGCAGTGCTGGGACAGGAGCAACCTACAATGAGCAGTTCTTC. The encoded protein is CSAGTGATYNEQFF.

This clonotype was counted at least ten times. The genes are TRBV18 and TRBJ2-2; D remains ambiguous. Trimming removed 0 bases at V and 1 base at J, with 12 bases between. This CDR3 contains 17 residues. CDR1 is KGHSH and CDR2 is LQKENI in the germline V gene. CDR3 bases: TGTGCCAGCTCACCACCGCTTGATTCAAGGAACACCGGGGAGCTGTTTTTT. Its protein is CASSPPLDSRNTGELFF.

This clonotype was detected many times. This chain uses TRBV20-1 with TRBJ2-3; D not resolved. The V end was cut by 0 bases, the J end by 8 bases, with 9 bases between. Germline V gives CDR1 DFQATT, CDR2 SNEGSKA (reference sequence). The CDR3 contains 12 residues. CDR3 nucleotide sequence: TGCAGTGCTAGAGAGACTGAAGCTACGCAGTATTTT. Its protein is CSARETEATQYF.

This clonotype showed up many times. CDR3 sequence (DNA): TGTGCCAGCAGTGGGGTAGGGCAGCCCCAGCATTTT. This encodes CASSGVGQPQHF. The rearrangement uses TRBV27 and TRBJ1-5, with D unclear. Deletions cut 5 bases from V and 7 bases from J, with 9 bases between. Germline CDR1 is MNHEY and CDR2 is SMNVEV (reference sequence). This CDR3 contains 12 residues.

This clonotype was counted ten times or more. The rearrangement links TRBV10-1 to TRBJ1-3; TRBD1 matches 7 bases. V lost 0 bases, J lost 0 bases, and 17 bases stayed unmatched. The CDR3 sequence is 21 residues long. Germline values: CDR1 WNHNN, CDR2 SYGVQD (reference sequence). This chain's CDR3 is CASSESGLLSDRQNSGNTIYF. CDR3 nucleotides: TGCGCCAGCAGTGAGTCGGGCCTACTTTCGGACAGGCAAAACTCTGGAAACACCATATATTTT.

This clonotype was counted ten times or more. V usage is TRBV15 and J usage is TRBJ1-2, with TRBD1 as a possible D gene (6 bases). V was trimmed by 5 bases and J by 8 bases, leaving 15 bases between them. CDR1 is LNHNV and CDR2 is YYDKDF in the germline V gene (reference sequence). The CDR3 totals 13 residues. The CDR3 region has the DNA TGTGCCACCAGCCCCCGGGGGGGCGGAGGCTACACCTTC. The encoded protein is CATSPRGGGGYTF. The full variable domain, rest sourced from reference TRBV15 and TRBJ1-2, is DAMVIQNPRYQVTQFGKPVTLSCSQTLNHNVMYWYQQKSSQAPKLLFHYYDKDFNNEADTPDNFQSRRPNTSFCFLDIRSPGLGDTAMYLCATSPRGGGGYTFGSGTRLTVV.

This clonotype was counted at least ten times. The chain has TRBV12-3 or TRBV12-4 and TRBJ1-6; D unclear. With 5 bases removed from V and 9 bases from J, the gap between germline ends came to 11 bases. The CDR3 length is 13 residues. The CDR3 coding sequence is TGTGCCAGCAGTGAACGTCCTGGTTCACCCCTCCACTTT. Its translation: CASSERPGSPLHF.

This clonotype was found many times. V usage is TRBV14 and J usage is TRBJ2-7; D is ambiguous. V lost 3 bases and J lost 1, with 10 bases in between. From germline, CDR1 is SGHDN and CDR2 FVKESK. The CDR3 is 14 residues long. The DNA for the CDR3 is TGTGCCAGCAGCCACCCGTCTACTTCCTACGAGCAGTACTTC. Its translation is CASSHPSTSYEQYF.

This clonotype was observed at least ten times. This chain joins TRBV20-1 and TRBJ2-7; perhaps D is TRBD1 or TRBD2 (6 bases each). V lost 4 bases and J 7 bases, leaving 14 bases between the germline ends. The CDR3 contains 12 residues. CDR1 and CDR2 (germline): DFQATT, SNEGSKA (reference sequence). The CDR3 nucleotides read TGCAGTGCTACCCCAAGGGGGGAAGAGCAGTACTTC. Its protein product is CSATPRGEEQYF.